These 7 T cell receptor beta chains share one sample of origin, sequenced in a study of post-analysis software for immune sequencing data. Findings of the study overall: About five TRBV segments, including TRBV5-6, TRBV5-1 and TRBV20-1, were more frequent in patients than controls.

No antigens are known for them. Unique molecular identifiers were carried by the TCR beta cDNA libraries. Each CDR3 protein gets one entry after TCRdb re-called the PCR reads with MiXCR. In the table there are some 690,000 distinct CDR3 sequences, about 27% of which are singletons. The sample taken for sequencing was blood. These receptors came from a girl between 5 and 17 years old with multiple sclerosis.

The genes are TRBV9 and TRBJ2-1; the D gene is possibly TRBD2 (6 bases). The CDR3 loop spans 14 amino acids. The V gene's germline CDR1 is SGDLS and CDR2 YYNGEE. Trimming left V 4 bases short and J 6 bases short, with 14 bases between. CDR3 in DNA: TGTGCCAGCAGCCCCCGAACTAGCAGCAATGAGCAGTTCTTC. This translates into CASSPRTSSNEQFF.

The chain joins TRBV6-2 or TRBV6-3 to TRBJ2-1; 11 positions match TRBD2. CDR1 MNHEY and CDR2 SVGEGT come from the germline V gene. J lost 2 bases, V lost 6 bases, and 3 bases had no gene match. CDR3 size: 15 residues. The DNA of the CDR3 is TGTGCCAGCAGGATAGCGGGAGGGGCCTACAATGAGCAGTTCTTC. Amino acid sequence: CASRIAGGAYNEQFF.

This clonotype has more than one count but fewer than ten. The chain has TRBV2 and TRBJ2-1, with D perhaps TRBD1 or TRBD2 (5 bases each). Trimming took 3 bases from V and 13 from J, leaving 13 bases between them. Germline CDR1 reads SNHLY; CDR2 reads FYNNEI. The CDR3 has 12 amino acids. The CDR3 sequence: CASSDGGTPQFF. The CDR3 bases are TGTGCCAGCAGTGATGGTGGGACCCCTCAGTTCTTC.

The chain employs TRBV5-1 and TRBJ2-1, with a tentative D call TRBD2 (6 bases). Germline V lookup: CDR1 SGHRS, CDR2 YFSETQ. Trimming took 4 bases from V and 11 from J, leaving 28 bases between them. This CDR3 region has 17 residues. CDR3 sequence: CASSPRPVELAFDKQFF. DNA for the CDR3: TGCGCCAGCAGCCCAAGACCGGTGGAACTAGCCTTTGATAAGCAGTTCTTC.

This clonotype has more than one count but fewer than ten. The chain combines TRBV20-1 with TRBJ2-7; a possible D gene is TRBD1 (6 bases). The V gene's germline CDR1 is DFQATT and CDR2 SNEGSKA (reference sequence). This CDR3 spans 13 amino acids. With 5 bases removed from V and 2 bases from J, the gap between germline ends came to 13 bases. The CDR3 spells CSAYDGTTYEQYF. The CDR3 coding sequence is TGCAGTGCTTACGACGGGACAACCTACGAGCAGTACTTC.

The chain links TRBV12-3 or TRBV12-4 to TRBJ1-2; 7 positions match TRBD1. The CDR3 is 13 amino acids. J lost 4 bases, V lost 8 bases, and 7 bases had no gene match. The CDR3 spells CASSYRDSYGYTF. In DNA, the CDR3 is TGTGCCAGCTCGTACCGGGACAGCTATGGCTACACCTTC.

This clonotype was counted a few times. This sequence joins TRBV29-1 and TRBJ2-7; 9 bases align to TRBD1. Germline lookup yields CDR1 SQVTM and CDR2 ANQGSEA. After removal of 4 bases from V and 3 bases from J, the junction contained 7 bases not matched to a gene. This CDR3 is 14 amino acids long. The CDR3 coding sequence is TGCAGCGTTGGGGGGGACAGGGTGGGCTACGAGCAGTACTTC. Translation: CSVGGDRVGYEQYF.